This TCR beta chain was sequenced in a study of blood T cell repertoires in COVID-19 (dated by TCRdb to about 2020). For the study in its entirety: The collaborator samples originated in the United States, Italy and Spain and spanned the acute and convalescent phases of COVID-19. The material from the prospective study consisted of cDNA or gDNA derived from T cells, B-cell-depleted T cells, or PBMCs. Deeply sampled blood TCRbeta repertoires from subjects exposed to, actively infected with, or recovered from COVID-19 were included in the dataset. The repertoires were made available in a free public database intended to serve as a resource for research on the immune response to SARS-CoV-2. Samples came from the ongoing ImmuneRACE study (first 160 participants) plus 1,254 subjects from 6 global collaborators. Nearly every sample came with metadata listing a de-identified subject ID, COVID-19 status, age in years and sex. Where available, HLA class I and class II types were obtained from metadata supplied by the sample provider rather than from assay-based typing. Study-wide findings and limitations: Clinical and demographic metadata were provided uncurated, with the amount varying by source and participant.

Collaborating institutions collected whole blood in K2EDTA tubes following their own protocols. Collaborator samples were shipped for TCRbeta analysis as frozen whole blood, isolated PBMCs, or DNA extracted from either sample type. TCRbeta CDR3 regions were amplified from genomic DNA by means of the immunoSEQ Assay, a bias-controlled multiplex PCR. Under the source paper's analysis protocol: Nucleated cell counts per sample were estimated from amplification of reference gene primers within the assay. Sequence reads were collapsed and filtered to measure the absolute abundance of every unique TCRbeta CDR3 rearrangement. For each sample, productive Simpson clonality was calculated as the square root of Simpson's diversity index across productive rearrangements. TCRdb obtained this table from immuneACCESS and retained in-frame rearrangements with V and J assigned. These tables miss some clones; where compared with another copy, unresolved V genes account for less than half of the shortfall, and the remainder is unexplained. D and trimming were read from the DNA, whereas the V and J calls and clone size are those reported in that table. The sample profile shows over 200,000 clones; over 75% of them were found once. The ten largest account for around 8% of the sample.

On this clone: Its binding antigen is unknown. No base quality values were provided; no much bigger clone lies one nucleotide off.

For this chain, trimming is 4 bases at the V end and 6 bases at the J end, and the number of junction bases without a gene match is 10. Measured from the cysteine to the phenylalanine, the CDR3 is 15 residues long. The sequence is cut down to CDR3 DNA, 45 bases in frame from base 1. CDR1 and CDR2 were assigned from the germline V gene as MRHNA and SNTAGT. Sequencing was carried out using peripheral blood. Here the chain combines TRBV6-4 and TRBJ2-3, with TRBD2 matching 7 junction bases. This clonotype was sampled from a woman over 75 with acute or convalescent COVID-19. The nucleotide sequence is given as TGTGCCAGCAGTGCCTCAGGCGGGAGTTTGGATACGCAGTATTTT. Translated, this is CASSASGGSLDTQYF.